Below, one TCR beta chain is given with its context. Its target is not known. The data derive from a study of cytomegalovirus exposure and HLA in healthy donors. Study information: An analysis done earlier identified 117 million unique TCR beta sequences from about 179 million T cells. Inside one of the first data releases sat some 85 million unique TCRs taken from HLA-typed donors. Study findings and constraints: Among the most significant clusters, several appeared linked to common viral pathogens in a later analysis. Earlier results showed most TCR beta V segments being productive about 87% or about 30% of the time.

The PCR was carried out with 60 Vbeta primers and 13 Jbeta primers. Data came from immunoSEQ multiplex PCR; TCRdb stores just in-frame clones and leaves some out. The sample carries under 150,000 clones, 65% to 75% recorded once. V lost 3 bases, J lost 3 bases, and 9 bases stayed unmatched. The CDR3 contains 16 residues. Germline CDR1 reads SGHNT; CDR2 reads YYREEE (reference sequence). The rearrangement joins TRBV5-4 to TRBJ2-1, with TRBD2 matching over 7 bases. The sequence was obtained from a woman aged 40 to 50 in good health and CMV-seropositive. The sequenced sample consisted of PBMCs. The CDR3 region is CASSSLSSGGYNEQFF. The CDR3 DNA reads TGTGCCAGCAGCTCATTGTCTAGCGGAGGCTACAATGAGCAGTTCTTC.